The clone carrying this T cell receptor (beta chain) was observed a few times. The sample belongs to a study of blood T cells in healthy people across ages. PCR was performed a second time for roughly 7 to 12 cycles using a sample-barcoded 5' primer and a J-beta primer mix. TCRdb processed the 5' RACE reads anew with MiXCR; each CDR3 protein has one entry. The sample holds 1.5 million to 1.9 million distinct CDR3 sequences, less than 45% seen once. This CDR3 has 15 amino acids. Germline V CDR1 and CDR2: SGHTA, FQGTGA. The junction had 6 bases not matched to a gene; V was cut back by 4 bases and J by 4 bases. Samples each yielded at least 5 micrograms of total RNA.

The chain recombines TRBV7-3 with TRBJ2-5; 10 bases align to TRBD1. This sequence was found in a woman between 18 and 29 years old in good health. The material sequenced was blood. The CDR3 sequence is CASSSGQGVGETQYF. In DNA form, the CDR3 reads TGTGCCAGCAGCTCCGGACAGGGGGTTGGAGAGACCCAGTACTTC.